This is a list of T cell receptor beta chains from one sample in a study of TIL therapy for anti-PD-1-resistant metastatic lung cancer. Data came from immunoSEQ multiplex PCR; TCRdb stores just in-frame clones and leaves some out. The sample records more than 90,000 clones, 50% to 70% being singletons. The sequenced sample was tumor tissue, obtained at baseline. These receptors were taken from a person aged 25 to 85 with non-small cell lung cancer. Both conserved end residues are part of each CDR3. D genes are given only for firm matches. Clone size is not always given. Where it is, it says once, few, many or a class for expanded clones.

J	D	size	V	DNA	CDR3
TRBJ1-1	NA	NA	TRBV15	TGTGCCACCAGCAGAGGGCGGGAGTTGAACACTGAAGCTTTCTTT	CATSRGRELNTEAFF
TRBJ1-1	NA	NA	TRBV28	TGTGCCAGCAGCCCCGTAGGGACACGTACGGCCGCTTTCTTT	CASSPVGTRTAAFF
TRBJ2-4	TRBD1	NA	TRBV2	TGTGCCAGCAGTGACAGGCCCACAGGGGAAGCCAAAAACATTCAGTACTTC	CASSDRPTGEAKNIQYF
TRBJ1-6	NA	few	TRBV3-1/TRBV3-2	TGTGCCAGCAGCCCGACAGACGATTCACCCCTCCACTTT	CASSPTDDSPLHF
TRBJ2-1	TRBD2	NA	TRBV24-1	TGTGCCACCAGTGATACGACTAGCGGGGGCCACTCCTACAATGAGCAGTTCTTC	CATSDTTSGGHSYNEQFF
TRBJ1-3	NA	NA	TRBV28	TGTGCCAGCAGTTTACCTGGACCAAACACCATATATTTT	CASSLPGPNTIYF
TRBJ2-2	NA	NA	TRBV7-2	TGTGCCAGCAGCCCAGGGGGGTACTCCACCGGGGAGCTGTTTTTT	CASSPGGYSTGELFF
TRBJ1-2	TRBD1	NA	TRBV2	TGTGCCAGTCTTACAGGGGTCTATGGCTACACCTTC	CASLTGVYGYTF
TRBJ2-1	NA	once	TRBV7-2	TGTGCCAGCAGCTCTATAGGGCGGGGCTCCTACAATGAGCAGTTCTTC	CASSSIGRGSYNEQFF
TRBJ2-3	TRBD2	NA	TRBV5-1	TGCGCCAGCAGCATCATAGCGGGAGCAACCGCAGATACGCAGTATTTT	CASSIIAGATADTQYF
TRBJ1-2	TRBD1	NA	TRBV18	TGTGCCAGCTCAAGGGACAGAGTGACCCTTAACTATGGCTACACCTTC	CASSRDRVTLNYGYTF
TRBJ1-1	NA	once	TRBV15	TGTGCCACCAGCAGAGGTAGTCAGGGCTTTAGGGAAGCTTTCTTT	CATSRGSQGFREAFF
TRBJ2-2	NA	NA	TRBV29-1	TGCAGCGTTGAAAGGGCCGACACCGGGGAGCTGTTTTTT	CSVERADTGELFF
TRBJ2-1	NA	NA	TRBV5-4	TGTGCCAGCAGCTGGCGTGGGGGCACTGAGCAGTTCTTC	CASSWRGGTEQFF
TRBJ2-3	NA	NA	TRBV9	TGTGCCAGCAGCGAAGGGGCCCGTGTGGGCACAGATACGCAGTATTTT	CASSEGARVGTDTQYF
TRBJ1-1	NA	NA	TRBV30	TGTGCCTGGAGTCCTCCACGGAACACTGAAGCTTTCTTT	CAWSPPRNTEAFF
TRBJ2-2	NA	once	TRBV30	TGTGCCTGGAGTTTATACACCGGGGAGCTGTTTTTT	CAWSLYTGELFF
TRBJ2-7	NA	NA	TRBV18	TGTGCCAGCTCACCAGTGGGGAGGGGGTACGAGCAGTACTTC	CASSPVGRGYEQYF
TRBJ1-4	NA	NA	TRBV2	TGTGCCAGCAGTAAGGGGGGGGGAAGTGAAAAACTGTTTTTT	CASSKGGGSEKLFF
TRBJ1-4	NA	NA	TRBV21-1	TGTGCCAGCAGCAAAGTGAAGGAAGGGGGGGAAAAACTGTTTTTT	CASSKVKEGGEKLFF
TRBJ1-4	TRBD1	NA	TRBV28	TGTGCCAGCAGTCCAGGGGGCTCGGGTGAAAAACTGTTTTTT	CASSPGGSGEKLFF
TRBJ2-7	TRBD1	NA	TRBV6-2/TRBV6-3	TGTGCCAGCAGTTACCCTAGGGACAGAAAATTTCCCACTCCCTACGAGCAGTACTTC	CASSYPRDRKFPTPYEQYF
TRBJ2-1	NA	NA	TRBV19	TGTGCCAGTAGTATAGTGCCAGGGGATGAGCAGTTCTTC	CASSIVPGDEQFF
TRBJ2-1	NA	NA	TRBV6-5	TGTGCCGTGTTTAGTGGGTCCACCACACCGGTTGAGCAGTTCTTC	CAVFSGSTTPVEQFF
TRBJ1-1	TRBD1	NA	TRBV18	TGTGCCAGCTCCACGGACAGGTCTGAAGCTTTCTTT	CASSTDRSEAFF
TRBJ1-5	NA	NA	TRBV6-5	TGTGCCAGCAGCACAGGGTTGAATCAGCCCCAGCATTTT	CASSTGLNQPQHF
TRBJ2-7	TRBD2	once	TRBV29-1	TGCAGCGTTTTTAGCGGGAGCTCCTACGAGCAGTACTTC	CSVFSGSSYEQYF
TRBJ2-5	NA	NA	TRBV7-7	TGTGCCAGCAGCTTAAATTGGGGAAGGCAAGAGACCCAGTACTTC	CASSLNWGRQETQYF
TRBJ1-6	NA	NA	TRBV5-5	TGTGCCAGCAGCGTGCGGGACGGGAATTCACCCCTCCACTTT	CASSVRDGNSPLHF
TRBJ1-5	NA	NA	TRBV19	TGTGCCAGTAGTACCCAAAATCGGCAGCCCCAGCATTTT	CASSTQNRQPQHF
TRBJ2-1	NA	many	TRBV6-1	TGTGCCAGCAGTGAATCCTCAAGCTCCTACAATGAGCAGTTCTTC	CASSESSSSYNEQFF
TRBJ2-7	NA	NA	TRBV5-5	TGTGCCAGCAGTTCAGGGGGGGAGCGATCCTACGAGCAGTACTTC	CASSSGGERSYEQYF
TRBJ2-2	NA	few	TRBV6-2/TRBV6-3	TGTGCCAGCAGTTCGGGGTCCTTGAACACCGGGGAGCTGTTTTTT	CASSSGSLNTGELFF
TRBJ2-3	NA	NA	TRBV3-1/TRBV3-2	TGTGCCAGCAGCCAAGAAGGCCGGCTTAGCACAGATACGCAGTATTTT	CASSQEGRLSTDTQYF
TRBJ2-2	NA	NA	TRBV6-5	TGTGCCAGCAAATCAGGGGAGCTGTTTTTT	CASKSGELFF
TRBJ1-3	NA	NA	TRBV3-1/TRBV3-2	TGTGCCAGCAGCCAAGTGTTTCAGGGTGGATCTGGAAACACCATATATTTT	CASSQVFQGGSGNTIYF
TRBJ2-5	TRBD2	few	TRBV7-9	TGTGCCAGCAGGACCCTAGCGGGAGGGAAAGAGACCCAGTACTTC	CASRTLAGGKETQYF
TRBJ2-7	TRBD1	few	TRBV11-3	TGTGCCAGCAGCCCCGGACAGGGAAGGCAGTACTTC	CASSPGQGRQYF
TRBJ1-4	NA	NA	TRBV2	TGTGCCAGCAGTGAAGCTGGGGGGCGGAATGAAAAACTGTTTTTT	CASSEAGGRNEKLFF
TRBJ2-2	TRBD2	NA	TRBV9	TGTGCCAGCAGCCCGGGACTAGCGGGGGGAAACACCGGGGAGCTGTTTTTT	CASSPGLAGGNTGELFF
TRBJ2-3	NA	NA	TRBV28	TGTGCCAGCAGTTTCGCGGGAACTAGCACAGATACGCAGTATTTT	CASSFAGTSTDTQYF
TRBJ2-5	NA	NA	TRBV15	TGTGCCACTTCAAAGATGGGGGGAGAGACCCAGTACTTC	CATSKMGGETQYF
TRBJ2-7	NA	NA	TRBV18	TGTGCCAGCTCACCACCTGGGACGTACGAGCAGTACTTC	CASSPPGTYEQYF
TRBJ2-1	NA	many	TRBV7-9	TGTGCCAGCAGCTTGGGGGACGGAAGCTCCTACAATGAGCAGTTCTTC	CASSLGDGSSYNEQFF
TRBJ2-1	TRBD2	few	TRBV4-1	TGCGCCAGCAGCCAGGGGAGGGGCCGTGATGGGAATGAGCAGTTCTTC	CASSQGRGRDGNEQFF
TRBJ1-1	NA	NA	TRBV28	TGTGCCAGCAGGGCCGCGGCCAACACTGAAGCTTTCTTT	CASRAAANTEAFF
TRBJ2-7	NA	few	TRBV4-1	TGCGCCAGCAGCCAGGCTTACCGACAGGTGACCTACGAGCAGTACTTC	CASSQAYRQVTYEQYF